The clone carrying this TCR beta chain showed up just a few times. The antigen remains undetermined. The sample comes from a study of long-term antiretroviral therapy in people with HIV. Findings of the study overall: Compared with controls, HIV repertoires showed narrower CDR3 length ranges.

Investigators performed immunoSEQ version v3.0 at survey level. Sequencing was performed with immunoSEQ multiplex PCR; in TCRdb, only in-frame clones are kept and a portion is missing. Of some 11,000 clones listed, about 80% are singletons. The CDR3 spans 13 residues. From germline, CDR1 is SGDLS and CDR2 YYNGEE. Deletions cut 8 bases from V and 0 bases from J, with 9 bases between. Sequencing used unsorted PBMCs, obtained at the start of antiretroviral therapy, before treatment. This clonotype was sampled from a man between 25 and 39 years old with HIV. This rearrangement joins TRBV9 to TRBJ1-3; D is perhaps TRBD1 (5 bases). DNA for the CDR3: TGTGCCAGTCGACAGAGCTCTGGAAACACCATATATTTT. Residues: CASRQSSGNTIYF.